Listed here are 7 T cell receptor beta chains from one sample, sequenced in a study of immune evolution from preneoplasia to lung adenocarcinoma. The assay was immunoSEQ multiplex PCR, and TCRdb's table has in-frame clones only and misses some. The sample holds more than 6,000 clones, over 75% seen once. Material: FFPE lung adenocarcinoma in situ tissue. These receptors originate from a person aged 60 to 80 with lung adenocarcinoma.

The rearrangement joins TRBV6-1 to TRBJ2-7, with unresolved D. The CDR3 totals 13 residues. Germline lookup yields CDR1 MNHNS and CDR2 SASEGT. Trimming cost V 2 bases and J 8 bases, with 13 bases left between them. The CDR3 region has the DNA TGTGCCAGCAGTGAAAGAGAGGTGGTGAAGCAGTACTTC. Protein: CASSEREVVKQYF.

The chain links TRBV6-6 to TRBJ2-1, with 11 bases aligning to TRBD2. Unmatched junction bases numbered 13, after V lost 7 bases and J lost 8 bases. The CDR3 spans 16 residues. Germline-derived CDR1 and CDR2 are MNHNY and SVGAGI (reference sequence). The CDR3 DNA sequence: TGTGCCAGCACCCGGGCTAGCGGGGGGTTTACTGATGAGCAGTTCTTC. Translating gives CASTRASGGFTDEQFF.

The V call is TRBV19, the J call TRBJ2-1; no definite D call. Germline lookup yields CDR1 LNHDA and CDR2 SQIVND (reference sequence). The CDR3 is made up of 15 amino acids. V lost 5 bases and J 0 bases, leaving 11 bases between the germline ends. Here the CDR3 DNA reads TGTGCCAGTAGTTGGCAGCCGAGCTCCTACAATGAGCAGTTCTTC. It is translated as CASSWQPSSYNEQFF.

This chain links TRBV7-3 with TRBJ2-5; 7 positions match TRBD2. The CDR3 runs 13 residues. Germline V gene sequence: CDR1 SGHTA, CDR2 FQGTGA. V shed 5 bases and J 3 bases; nucleotides not matched to a gene: 3. The CDR3 protein is CASSRAGEETQYF. CDR3 DNA sequence: TGTGCCAGCAGCAGGGCGGGGGAAGAGACCCAGTACTTC.

The chain combines TRBV25-1 with TRBJ1-2, with D unresolved. Germline V gene lookup returns CDR1 MGHDK and CDR2 SYGVNS. CDR3 length equals 13 residues. Trimming took 5 bases from V and 0 from J, leaving 7 bases between them. The CDR3 nucleotides read TGTGCCAGCAGTCTCGGGACTAACTATGGCTACACCTTC. It specifies CASSLGTNYGYTF.

V and J are TRBV19 and TRBJ1-1; D may be TRBD1 (6 bases). V lost 5 bases and J lost 1, with 14 bases in between. The V gene's germline CDR1 is LNHDA and CDR2 SQIVND (reference sequence). The CDR3 totals 15 residues. The CDR3 reads CASSVKTGSNTEAFF. The DNA for the CDR3 is TGTGCCAGTAGTGTTAAGACAGGTTCGAACACTGAAGCTTTCTTT.

This chain uses TRBV15 with TRBJ2-5; D unclear. Germline CDR1 reads LNHNV; CDR2 reads YYDKDF (reference sequence). V dropped 0 bases and J dropped 5 bases, with 7 bases sitting between them. The CDR3 spans 13 residues. The CDR3 sequence: CATSRDLLETQYF. Here the CDR3 DNA reads TGTGCCACCAGCAGAGATCTACTCGAGACCCAGTACTTC.